A single sample is the source of the 8 T cell receptor beta chains below, sequenced in a study of human T cells and chemical hapten exposure. TCRdb redid the calling of the RACE reads with MiXCR, one entry per CDR3 protein. The sample yields roughly 120,000 distinct CDR3 sequences, approximately 9.5% seen once. Time point denoted: healthy volunteer bleed at 2 weeks. The authors extracted total RNA from unfractionated whole blood. The sequencing sample was made of whole blood. The origin of the receptors is a male donor in good health. Some clones in this sample may be carry-over from other donors' samples.

At least ten counts were recorded for this clonotype. The V gene is TRBV5-1, the J gene TRBJ2-7; 8 positions agree with TRBD1. CDR3 length: 17 amino acids. The J segment lost 1 base and the V segment lost 0 bases, leaving 9 bases of the junction unmatched. The germline V gene has CDR1 SGHRS and CDR2 YFSETQ. Written as DNA, the CDR3 is TGCGCCAGCAGCTTGGTTGGACAGGGTGTCGTGTCCTACGAGCAGTACTTC. Its translation: CASSLVGQGVVSYEQYF.

The chain recombines TRBV7-9 with TRBJ1-1, with D possibly TRBD1 on 5 matching bases. The length of the CDR3 is 14 residues. Trimming left V 3 bases short and J 4 bases short, with 12 bases between. Looked up from germline, CDR1 is SEHNR and CDR2 is FQNEAQ (reference sequence). CDR3 amino acids: CASSFQGWGTEAFF. The CDR3 nucleotides read TGTGCCAGCAGCTTCCAGGGCTGGGGCACTGAAGCTTTCTTT. Supplemented by reference TRBV7-9 and TRBJ1-1, the full variable domain reads DTGVSQNPRHKITKRGQNVTFRCDPISEHNRLYWYRQTLGQGPEFLTYFQNEAQLEKSRLLSDRFSAERPKGSFSTLEIQRTEQGDSAMYLCASSFQGWGTEAFFGQGTRLTVV.

This clonotype has at least ten counts. This chain links TRBV6-5 with TRBJ2-5; TRBD2 might be the D (6 bases). Germline V gene lookup returns CDR1 MNHEY and CDR2 SVGAGI. V shed 6 bases and J shed 7 bases, with 18 bases lying between them. The CDR3 sequence is 14 residues long. The CDR3 nucleotides are TGTGCCAGCAGACCTCGGGACTCCCAAAGGACCCAGTACTTC. Translated, it gives CASRPRDSQRTQYF.

This clonotype has more than one count but fewer than ten. V and J are TRBV7-2 and TRBJ2-3, with 15 bases fitting TRBD2. V lost 3 bases to trimming and J lost 4 bases; unmatched junction nucleotides: 2. Germline values: CDR1 SGHTA, CDR2 FQGNSA. The CDR3 consists of 16 residues. The CDR3: CASSLGLAGGSDTQYF. The CDR3 bases are TGTGCCAGCAGCTTGGGACTAGCGGGAGGATCAGATACGCAGTATTTT.

V is TRBV7-2 and J is TRBJ1-5; D not certain. This CDR3 is built from 14 residues. Trimming cost V 5 bases and J 2 bases, with 10 bases left between them. Per the germline V gene, CDR1 is SGHTA and CDR2 is FQGNSA. The CDR3 loop reads CASSLLQGNQPQHF. The CDR3 DNA follows: TGTGCCAGCAGCCTCCTCCAGGGCAATCAGCCCCAGCATTTT.

This chain joins TRBV5-1 and TRBJ2-3; 8 positions match TRBD1. Germline V gene data show CDR1 as SGHRS and CDR2 as YFSETQ. V shed 5 bases and J 4 bases; nucleotides not matched to a gene: 12. The CDR3 consists of 16 residues. As DNA, the CDR3 is TGCGCCAGCAGTAAAGAGACAGGGGTTGGCTCAGATACGCAGTATTTT. It translates to CASSKETGVGSDTQYF.

There are a few counts of this clonotype. The chain has TRBV11-2 and TRBJ2-1; D gene unclear. Trimming took off 2 bases at V and 0 bases at J, with 8 bases between the two ends. Germline V gene data show CDR1 as SGHAT and CDR2 as FQNNGV. The CDR3 spans 15 residues. This CDR3 reads CASSLRPSSYNEQFF. CDR3 in DNA: TGTGCCAGCAGCTTACGGCCAAGCTCCTACAATGAGCAGTTCTTC.

This clonotype was observed at least ten times. This sequence joins TRBV29-1 and TRBJ1-1, with 7 bases that match TRBD1. This CDR3 has 13 residues. Germline V CDR1 and CDR2: SQVTM, ANQGSEA. V dropped 8 bases and J dropped 4; count of bases not matched to a gene: 10. The CDR3 protein is CSINRGGGTEAFF. DNA for the CDR3: TGCAGCATAAACAGGGGTGGGGGCACTGAAGCTTTCTTT.